This T cell receptor (beta chain) derives from a study of OX40 agonist ivuxolimab in advanced cancers. Looking at the study overall: Males comprised about 84% of the group, whose mean age was 60 years (range roughly 23 to 90). Partial responses were recorded for three patients, including one with hepatocellular carcinoma and two with cutaneous melanoma. Study-wide results and caveats: Certain nonresponders likewise exhibited a low normalized T-cell clonal expansion. Among T cells, CD8+ cells averaged more expanded clones than CD4+ cells.

The CDR3 loop spans 15 amino acids. Germline CDR1 reads SNHLY; CDR2 reads FYNNEI. V was trimmed by 1 base and J by 0 bases, leaving 8 bases between them. Sequencing used immunoSEQ multiplex PCR; TCRdb keeps in-frame clones, though not all of them. The table lists fewer than 70,000 clones, 84% of them singletons. Comments on this clone: Its target is unknown.

The chain couples TRBV2 to TRBJ2-3; the D gene is possibly TRBD1 (5 bases). This receptor was taken from an adult with an advanced solid tumor such as melanoma, head and neck, liver or kidney cancer. Sample: CD4+ or CD8+ T cells sorted from blood, taken in a trial of the OX40 agonist ivuxolimab. The CDR3 nucleotides read TGTGCCAGCAGTGAAGGGACAACTAGCACAGATACGCAGTATTTT. Translating it yields CASSEGTTSTDTQYF.